Described below is a single T cell receptor beta chain sequence and its context. Its antigen is still unknown. This sample was taken from a study of cytomegalovirus exposure and HLA in healthy donors. Study-level findings and limits: The later analysis indicated that the majority of CMV-associated TCR beta chains appeared HLA-restricted.

Germline-derived CDR1 and CDR2 are SGDLS and YYNGEE. The CDR3 totals 15 residues. V was shortened by 0 bases and J by 2 bases, with 10 bases between the two germline ends. The PCR was carried out with 60 Vbeta primers and 13 Jbeta primers. Only in-frame clones appear in the TCRdb table, and some are missing; sequencing was by immunoSEQ multiplex PCR. The data contain about 130,000 clones, roughly four fifths of them seen just once; the ten biggest clones take up around 7.2%. The chain links TRBV9 to TRBJ2-3; D remains ambiguous. The sample comprised PBMCs. This sequence was found in a male donor in good health and CMV-seronegative. The CDR3 region is CASSVGNYYTDTQYF. Here the CDR3 DNA reads TGTGCCAGCAGCGTAGGGAACTACTACACAGATACGCAGTATTTT. The whole variable domain, remainder taken from reference TRBV9 and TRBJ2-3, is DSGVTQTPKHLITATGQRVTLRCSPRSGDLSVYWYQQSLDQGLQFLIQYYNGEERAKGNILERFSAQQFPDLHSELNLSSLELGDSALYFCASSVGNYYTDTQYFGPGTRLTVL.